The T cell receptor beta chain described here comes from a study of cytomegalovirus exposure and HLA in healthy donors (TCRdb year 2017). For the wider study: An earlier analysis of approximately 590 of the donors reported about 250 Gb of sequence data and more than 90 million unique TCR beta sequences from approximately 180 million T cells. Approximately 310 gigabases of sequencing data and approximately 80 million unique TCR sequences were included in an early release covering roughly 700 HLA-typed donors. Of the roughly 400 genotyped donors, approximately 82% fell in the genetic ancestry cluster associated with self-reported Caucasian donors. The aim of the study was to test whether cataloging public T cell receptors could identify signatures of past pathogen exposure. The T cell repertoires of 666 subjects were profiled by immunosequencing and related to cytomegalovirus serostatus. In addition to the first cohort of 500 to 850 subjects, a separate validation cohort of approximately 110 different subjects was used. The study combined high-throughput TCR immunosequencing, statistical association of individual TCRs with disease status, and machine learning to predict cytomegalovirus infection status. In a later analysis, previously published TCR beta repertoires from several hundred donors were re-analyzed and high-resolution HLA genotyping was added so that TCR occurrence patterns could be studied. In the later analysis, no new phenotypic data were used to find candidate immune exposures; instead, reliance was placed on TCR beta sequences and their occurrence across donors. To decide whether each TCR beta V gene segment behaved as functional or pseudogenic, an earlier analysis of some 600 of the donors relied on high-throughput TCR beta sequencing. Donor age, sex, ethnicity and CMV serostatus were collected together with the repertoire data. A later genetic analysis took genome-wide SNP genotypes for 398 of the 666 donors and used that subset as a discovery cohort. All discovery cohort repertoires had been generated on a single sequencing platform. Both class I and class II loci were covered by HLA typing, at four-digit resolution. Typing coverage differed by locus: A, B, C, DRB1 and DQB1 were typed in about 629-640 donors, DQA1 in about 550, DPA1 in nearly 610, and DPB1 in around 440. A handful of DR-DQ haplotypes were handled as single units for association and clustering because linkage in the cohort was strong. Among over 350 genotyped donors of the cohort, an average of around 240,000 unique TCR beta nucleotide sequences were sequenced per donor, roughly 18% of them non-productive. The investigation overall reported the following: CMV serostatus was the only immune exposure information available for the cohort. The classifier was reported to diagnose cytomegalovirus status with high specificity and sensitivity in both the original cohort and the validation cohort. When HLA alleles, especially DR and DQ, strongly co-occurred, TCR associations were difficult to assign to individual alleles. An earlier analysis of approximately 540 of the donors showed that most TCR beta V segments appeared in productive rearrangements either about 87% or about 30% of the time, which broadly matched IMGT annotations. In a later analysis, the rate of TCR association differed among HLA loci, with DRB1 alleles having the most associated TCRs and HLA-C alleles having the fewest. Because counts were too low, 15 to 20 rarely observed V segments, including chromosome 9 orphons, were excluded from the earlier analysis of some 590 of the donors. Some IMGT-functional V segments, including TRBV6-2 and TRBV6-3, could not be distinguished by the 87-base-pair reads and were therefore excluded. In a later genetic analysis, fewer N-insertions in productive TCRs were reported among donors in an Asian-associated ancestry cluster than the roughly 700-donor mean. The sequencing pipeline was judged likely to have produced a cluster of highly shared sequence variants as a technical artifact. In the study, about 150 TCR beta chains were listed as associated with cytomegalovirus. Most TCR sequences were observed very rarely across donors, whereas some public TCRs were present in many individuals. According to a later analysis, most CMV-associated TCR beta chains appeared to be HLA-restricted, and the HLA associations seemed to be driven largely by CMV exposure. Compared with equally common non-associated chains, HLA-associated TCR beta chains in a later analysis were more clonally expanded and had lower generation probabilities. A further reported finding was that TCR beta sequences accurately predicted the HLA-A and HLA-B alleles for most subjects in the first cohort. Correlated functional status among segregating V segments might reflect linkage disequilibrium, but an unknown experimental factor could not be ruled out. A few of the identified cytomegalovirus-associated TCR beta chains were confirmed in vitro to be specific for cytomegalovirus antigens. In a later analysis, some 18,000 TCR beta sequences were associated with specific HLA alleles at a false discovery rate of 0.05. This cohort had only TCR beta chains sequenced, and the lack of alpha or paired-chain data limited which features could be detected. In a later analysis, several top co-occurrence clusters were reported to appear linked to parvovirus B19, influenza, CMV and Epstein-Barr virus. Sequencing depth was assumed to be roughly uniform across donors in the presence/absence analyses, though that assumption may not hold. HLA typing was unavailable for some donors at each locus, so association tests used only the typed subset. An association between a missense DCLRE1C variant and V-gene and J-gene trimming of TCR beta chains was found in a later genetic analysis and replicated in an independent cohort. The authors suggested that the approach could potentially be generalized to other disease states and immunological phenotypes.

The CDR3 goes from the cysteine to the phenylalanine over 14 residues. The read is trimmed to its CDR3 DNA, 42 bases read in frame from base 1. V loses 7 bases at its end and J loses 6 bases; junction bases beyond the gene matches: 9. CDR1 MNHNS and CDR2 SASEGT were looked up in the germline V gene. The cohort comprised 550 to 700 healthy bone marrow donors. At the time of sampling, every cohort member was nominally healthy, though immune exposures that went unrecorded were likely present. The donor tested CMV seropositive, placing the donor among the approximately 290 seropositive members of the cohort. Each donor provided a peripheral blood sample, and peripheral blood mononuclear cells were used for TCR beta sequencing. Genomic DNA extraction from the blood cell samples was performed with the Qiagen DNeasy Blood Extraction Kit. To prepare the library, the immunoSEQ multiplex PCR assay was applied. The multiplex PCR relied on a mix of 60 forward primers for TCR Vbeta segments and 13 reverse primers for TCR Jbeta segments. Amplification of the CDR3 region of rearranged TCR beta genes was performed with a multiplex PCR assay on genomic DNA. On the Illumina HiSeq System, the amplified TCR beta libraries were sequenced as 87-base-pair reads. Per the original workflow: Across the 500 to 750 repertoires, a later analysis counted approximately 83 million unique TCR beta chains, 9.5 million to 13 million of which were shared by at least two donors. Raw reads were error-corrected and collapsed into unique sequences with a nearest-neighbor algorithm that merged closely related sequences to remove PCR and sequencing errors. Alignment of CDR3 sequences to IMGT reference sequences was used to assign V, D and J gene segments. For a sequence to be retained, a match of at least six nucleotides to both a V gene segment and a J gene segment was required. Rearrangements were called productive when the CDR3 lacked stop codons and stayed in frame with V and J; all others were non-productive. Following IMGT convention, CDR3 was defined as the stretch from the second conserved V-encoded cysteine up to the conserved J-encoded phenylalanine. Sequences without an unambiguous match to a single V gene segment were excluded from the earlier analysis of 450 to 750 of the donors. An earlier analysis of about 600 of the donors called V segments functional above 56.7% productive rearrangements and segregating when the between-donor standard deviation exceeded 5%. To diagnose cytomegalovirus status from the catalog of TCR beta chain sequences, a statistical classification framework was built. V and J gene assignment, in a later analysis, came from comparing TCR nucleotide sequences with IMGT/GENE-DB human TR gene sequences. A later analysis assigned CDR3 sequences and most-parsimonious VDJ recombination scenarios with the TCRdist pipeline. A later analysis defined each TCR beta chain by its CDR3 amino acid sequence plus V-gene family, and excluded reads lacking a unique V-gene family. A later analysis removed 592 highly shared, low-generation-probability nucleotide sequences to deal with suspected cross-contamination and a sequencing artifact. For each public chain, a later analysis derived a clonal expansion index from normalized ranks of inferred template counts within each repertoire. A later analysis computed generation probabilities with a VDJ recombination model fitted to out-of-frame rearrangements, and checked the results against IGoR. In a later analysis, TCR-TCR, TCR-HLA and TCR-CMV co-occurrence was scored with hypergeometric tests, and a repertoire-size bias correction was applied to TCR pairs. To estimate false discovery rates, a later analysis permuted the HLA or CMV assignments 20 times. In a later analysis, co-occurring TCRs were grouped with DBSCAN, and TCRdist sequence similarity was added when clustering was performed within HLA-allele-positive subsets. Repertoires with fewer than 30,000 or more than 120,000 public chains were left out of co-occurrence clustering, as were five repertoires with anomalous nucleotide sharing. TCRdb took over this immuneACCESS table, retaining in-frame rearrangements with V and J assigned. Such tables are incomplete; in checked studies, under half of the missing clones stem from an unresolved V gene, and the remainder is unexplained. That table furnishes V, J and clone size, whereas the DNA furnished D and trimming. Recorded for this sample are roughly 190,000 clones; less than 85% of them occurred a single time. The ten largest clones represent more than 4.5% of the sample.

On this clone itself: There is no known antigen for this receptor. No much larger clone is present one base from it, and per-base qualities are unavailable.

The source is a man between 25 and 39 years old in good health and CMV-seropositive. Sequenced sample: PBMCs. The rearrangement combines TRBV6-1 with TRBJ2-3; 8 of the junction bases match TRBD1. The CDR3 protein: CASILGQGRDTQYF. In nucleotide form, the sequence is TGTGCCAGCATCCTAGGACAGGGCCGGGATACGCAGTATTTT.